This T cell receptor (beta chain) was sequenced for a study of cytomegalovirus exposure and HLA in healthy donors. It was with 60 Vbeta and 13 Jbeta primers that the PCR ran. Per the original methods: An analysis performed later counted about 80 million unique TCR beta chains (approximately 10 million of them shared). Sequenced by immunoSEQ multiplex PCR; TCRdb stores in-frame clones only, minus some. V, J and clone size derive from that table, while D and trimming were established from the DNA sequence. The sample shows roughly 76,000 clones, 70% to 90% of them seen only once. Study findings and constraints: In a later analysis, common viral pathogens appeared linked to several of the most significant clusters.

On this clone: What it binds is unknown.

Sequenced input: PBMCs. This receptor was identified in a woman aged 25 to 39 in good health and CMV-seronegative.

CDR3 loop: CASSETDTGELFF. The CDR3, as DNA: TGTGCCAGCAGTGAAACGGACACCGGGGAGCTGTTTTTT. The rearrangement joins TRBV6-1 to TRBJ2-2; D remains unclear. V was cut by 2 bases and J by 3 bases, with 4 bases left in between. Germline CDR1 and CDR2: MNHNS and SASEGT. CDR3 length: 13 residues.